Below are 10 T cell receptor beta chains sequenced from a single sample in a study of radiation and T cells in renal cell carcinoma. The time point denotes: baseline pretreatment blood. As to treatment: 15 Gy SBRT to primary tumor, nephrectomy 4 weeks later. Sequencing used immunoSEQ multiplex PCR; TCRdb keeps in-frame clones, though not all of them. The profile shows tens of thousands of clones, around 72% of them singletons. Sample: blood, taken from a patient whose treatment included radiotherapy and nephrectomy. The receptor source for this set is a man in his sixties with renal cell carcinoma.

The V gene is TRBV5-1, the J gene TRBJ1-1; unclear D gene. The CDR3 sequence is 15 residues long. The V end was cut by 0 bases, the J end by 0 bases, with 9 bases between. Germline CDR1 SGHRS, CDR2 YFSETQ. CDR3 bases: TGCGCCAGCAGCTTGGTGCTTTCGGTGAACACTGAAGCTTTCTTT. It codes for CASSLVLSVNTEAFF.

The rearrangement uses TRBV10-2 and TRBJ2-7; D is unresolved. The V gene lost 0 bases and the J gene lost 3 bases, with 6 bases spanning the gap. The germline V gene has CDR1 WSHSY and CDR2 SAAADI. The CDR3 has 13 amino acids. CDR3 region: CASSESTHYEQYF. DNA of the CDR3: TGCGCCAGCAGTGAGTCGACTCACTACGAGCAGTACTTC.

The chain recombines TRBV2 with TRBJ2-7; 12 bases align to TRBD1. Germline lookup yields CDR1 SNHLY and CDR2 FYNNEI. The CDR3 is 13 residues long. With V trimmed by 10 bases and J by 6 bases, 7 bases remained unmatched. The CDR3 loop reads CATDRDRGREQYF. The CDR3 bases are TGTGCCACCGATCGGGACAGGGGGCGCGAGCAGTACTTC. The full variable domain, in which reference TRBV2 and TRBJ2-7 provide the parts outside the CDR3, is EPEVTQTPSHQVTQMGQEVILRCVPISNHLYFYWYRQILGQKVEFLVSFYNNEISEKSEIFDDQFSVERPDGSNFTLKIRSTKLEDSAMYFCATDRDRGREQYFGPGTRLTVT.

This chain connects TRBV30 to TRBJ2-1; 9 positions match TRBD1. Germline CDR1 and CDR2: GTSNPN and SVGIG (reference sequence). After removal of 1 base from V and 2 bases from J, the junction contained 6 bases not matched to a gene. This CDR3 is 16 amino acids long. DNA of the CDR3: TGTGCCTGGAGTGCCAGCGGGACAGGGACCTACAATGAGCAGTTCTTC. The encoded protein is CAWSASGTGTYNEQFF.

The chain has TRBV30 and TRBJ1-2; tentative D call: TRBD1 (5 bases). The CDR3 is 14 amino acids. Germline loops: CDR1 GTSNPN, CDR2 SVGIG (reference sequence). The germline V and J ends were trimmed by 0 bases and 4 bases, with 12 bases remaining between them. CDR3 region: CAWSVRVVGYGYTF. For the CDR3, the DNA is TGTGCCTGGAGTGTCAGGGTAGTGGGCTATGGCTACACCTTC.

The CDR3 region is CASSSDLSSYNSPLHF. CDR3 nucleotides: TGTGCCAGCAGCTCAGACCTGAGCTCCTATAATTCACCCCTCCACTTT. The chain combines TRBV5-6 with TRBJ1-6; D unresolved. CDR1 and CDR2 from the germline V gene are SGHDT and YYEEEE. V was clipped by 3 bases and J by 0 bases, with 10 bases between them. The CDR3 contains 16 residues.

The rearrangement joins TRBV29-1 to TRBJ1-3; D unresolved. The CDR3 spans 14 residues. In germline, CDR1 is SQVTM, CDR2 ANQGSEA. Trimming took 1 base from V and 3 from J, leaving 10 bases between them. In DNA form, the CDR3 reads TGCAGCGTTGAAGGAGGGTCGGTTGGAAACACCATATATTTT. Its protein product is CSVEGGSVGNTIYF.

V is TRBV29-1 and J is TRBJ2-3; the match to TRBD1 covers 9 bases. The CDR3 spans 15 residues. J was trimmed by 4 bases and V by 6 bases; bases with no gene match: 11. The V gene's germline CDR1 is SQVTM and CDR2 ANQGSEA. CDR3 sequence (DNA): TGCAGCGTCTATCCCGGGACAGGGTTGGCAGATACGCAGTATTTT. It specifies CSVYPGTGLADTQYF.

V and J are TRBV9 and TRBJ2-1; maybe TRBD2 (5 bases). There are 13 residues in the CDR3. The germline CDR1 and CDR2 sequences are SGDLS and YYNGEE. Between the trimmed V and J ends, which lost 4 bases and 10 bases, there was a span of 15 bases. The DNA for the CDR3 is TGTGCCAGCAGCCTCGACCCGGGGAAAGAGCAGTTCTTC. Its protein is CASSLDPGKEQFF.

The chain employs TRBV5-8 and TRBJ1-4; a possible D gene is TRBD1 (5 bases). CDR1 and CDR2 (germline): SGHTS, YDEGEE. The CDR3 is made up of 15 amino acids. V gave up 0 bases and J gave up 5 bases, with 11 bases separating them. CDR3 DNA: TGTGCCAGCAGCTTGGACGGGACCGGCAATGAAAAACTGTTTTTT. Its protein product is CASSLDGTGNEKLFF.